This T cell receptor beta chain was captured by sequencing in a study of lymphopenia after photon versus proton radiotherapy. Study conclusions and caveats: Photon-treated patients lost naive T cells and TCR diversity; proton-treated stayed stable. Survival link was tested only in deceased patients; proton benefit remains a possibility. Post-nadir diversity loss with photons came from oligoclonal expansion, particularly CD8+ Temra cells. In patients who died, overall survival fell as post-nadir TCR diversity dropped more.

Comment on this clone: Its antigen is not known.

Germline V gene lookup returns CDR1 LGHNA and CDR2 YSLEER. The CDR3 is 13 residues long. The V end was cut by 4 bases, the J end by 2 bases, with 7 bases between. The protocol was immunoSEQ multiplex PCR, while the TCRdb copy is restricted to in-frame clones and leaves out a portion. The sample has 60,000 or so clones; roughly nine tenths are singletons. This sample comprised peripheral blood, obtained from a patient treated with proton-based radiotherapy. The sequence was obtained from a man at least 80 years old with esophageal cancer. The V gene is TRBV4-3, the J gene TRBJ2-3; a possible D gene is TRBD1 (6 bases). The CDR3 reads CASSRGLTDTQYF. The CDR3 nucleotides are TGCGCCAGCAGCCGGGGGCTCACAGATACGCAGTATTTT.